This T cell receptor beta chain came from a study of cytomegalovirus exposure and HLA in healthy donors. General observations from the study: Several top significant clusters appeared, in a later analysis, to be linked to common viral pathogens. It was taken for granted in presence/absence analyses that sequencing depth across donors was roughly uniform. Despite most TCR sequences being rare, some public TCRs occurred in many donors.

This CDR3 region has 16 residues. J gave up 3 bases and V 0 bases, and 6 bases lay outside the gene matches. Looked up from germline, CDR1 is LGHNA and CDR2 is YSLEER. A word on this clone: The antigen is undetermined.

The PCR ran on 60 Vbeta and 13 Jbeta primers. The method was immunoSEQ multiplex PCR; TCRdb's version includes in-frame clones alone and lacks a portion of them. The sample yields roughly 180,000 clones, roughly 80% seen once. V usage is TRBV4-3 and J usage is TRBJ2-7; 9 bases match TRBD1. Material: PBMCs. The receptor comes from a male donor in good health and CMV-seronegative. CDR3 in amino acids: CASSQEGGTGNYEQYF. The DNA for the CDR3 is TGCGCCAGCAGCCAAGAGGGAGGGACAGGGAACTACGAGCAGTACTTC.